These 29 T cell receptor beta chains were all obtained from the same sample, sequenced in a study of Ad26.COV2.S vaccination and SARS-CoV-2 variants (dated by TCRdb to the early 2020s). The treatment or condition label of this sample denotes: about 20 received Ad26.COV2.S at low or high dose, single or two shots; 5 received placebo; per-sample allocation not given. For vaccine and placebo recipients, the sequenced repertoires came from samples collected on day 63 after the first injection. Libraries came from the immunoSEQ multiplex PCR assay. The immuneACCESS repertoire file appears here via TCRdb, limited to in-frame rearrangements. These files lack a portion of the clones; in checked studies, under half of the deficit traces to unresolved V genes, and the cause of the others is not known. Counted in this sample were hundreds of thousands of clones; roughly 85% of them appeared once. The ten largest clones add up to 7.4% of the sample.

Source: peripheral blood, taken in a trial of Ad26.COV2.S vaccine versus placebo. These receptors all stem from a person aged 18 to 65 who received the Ad26.COV2.S COVID-19 vaccine or a placebo.

The chain has TRBV24-1 and TRBJ2-7; D may be TRBD2 (7 bases). V was shortened by 1 base and J by 7 bases, with 13 bases between the two germline ends. The V gene's germline CDR1 is KGHDR and CDR2 SFDVKD. CDR3 length: 14 amino acids. The DNA of the CDR3 is TGTGCCACCAGTGATTTTAAGGGGGGGAGTGAGCAGTACTTC. Translated: CATSDFKGGSEQYF.

This clone was observed a few times. The gene calls are TRBV6-5 and TRBJ1-4; D is unresolved. Germline CDR1 MNHEY, CDR2 SVGAGI. Trimming left V 0 bases short and J 9 bases short, with 14 bases between. The CDR3 sequence is 15 residues long. The CDR3, as DNA: TGTGCCAGCAGTTACTCAACCAGGAAGAATCAAAAACTGTTTTTT. This encodes CASSYSTRKNQKLFF.

V and J are TRBV6-5 and TRBJ1-1; the D gene is possibly TRBD1 (5 bases). This CDR3 has 13 amino acids. V lost 4 bases, J lost 7 bases, and 13 bases lay in between. The germline V gene has CDR1 MNHEY and CDR2 SVGAGI. In DNA form, the CDR3 reads TGTGCCAGCAGTTGGAGCAGGGCAGTTGAAGCTTTCTTT. Translation: CASSWSRAVEAFF.

The chain is built from TRBV9 and TRBJ2-1, with TRBD2 identical over 8 bases. Germline CDR1 is SGDLS and CDR2 is YYNGEE. This CDR3 is built from 16 residues. The V and J ends lost 3 bases and 8 bases, in that order; junction bases with no gene match: 13. CDR3: CASSAGVGGGRDEQFF. The CDR3 nucleotides are TGTGCCAGCAGCGCCGGGGTTGGCGGGGGGCGGGATGAGCAGTTCTTC.

A word on this clone: At one of its ends the junction is not consistent with the germline gene, which may arise from a read error. This rearrangement joins TRBV2 to TRBJ2-7; 9 nucleotides align to TRBD1. The CDR3 runs to 14 residues. Germline CDR1 and CDR2: SNHLY and FYNNEI. The CDR3 DNA reads as TGTGCCAGCAGAGAAGCTTACAGGGGGCACGAGCAGTACTTC. Its protein product is CASREAYRGHEQYF.

The chain has TRBV5-1 and TRBJ2-1, with D uncertain. Germline assignment: CDR1 SGHRS and CDR2 YFSETQ. The CDR3 covers 13 residues. V lost 4 bases and J lost 10, with 15 bases in between. This chain's CDR3 is CASSRDPVKEQFF. CDR3 bases: TGCGCCAGCAGCCGAGACCCGGTCAAGGAGCAGTTCTTC.

The chain couples TRBV5-6 to TRBJ1-5; a weak D match, TRBD1 (6 bases). The ends were cut back, 4 bases at V and 3 bases at J, with 11 bases in the middle. Germline CDR1 SGHDT, CDR2 YYEEEE. The CDR3 extends over 14 amino acids. The CDR3 loop reads CASSLGGFNQPQHF. As DNA, the CDR3 is TGTGCCAGCAGCCTCGGGGGCTTCAATCAGCCCCAGCATTTT.

The chain carries TRBV7-9 and TRBJ2-7; D may be TRBD1 (6 bases). Germline V CDR1 and CDR2: SEHNR, FQNEAQ (reference sequence). The V end lost 3 bases, the J end lost 4 bases, and 16 bases lay between the germline ends. The CDR3 runs to 15 residues. In DNA form, the CDR3 reads TGTGCCAGCAGCTTTGGGACACCTATACTATACGAGCAGTACTTC. It is translated as CASSFGTPILYEQYF. The variable domain in full, with the rest retrieved from reference TRBV7-9 and TRBJ2-7, is DTGVSQNPRHKITKRGQNVTFRCDPISEHNRLYWYRQTLGQGPEFLTYFQNEAQLEKSRLLSDRFSAERPKGSFSTLEIQRTEQGDSAMYLCASSFGTPILYEQYFGPGTRLTVT.

This chain joins TRBV19 and TRBJ1-1; D unresolved. Germline CDR1 is LNHDA and CDR2 is SQIVND (reference sequence). CDR3 length equals 13 residues. The V end lost 7 bases, the J end lost 1 base, and 10 bases lay between the germline ends. In DNA form, the CDR3 reads TGTGCCAGTATCGAGAACGCGAACACTGAAGCTTTCTTT. Translating gives CASIENANTEAFF.

The CDR3 loop is CASSHRGNTDTQYF. CDR3 coding DNA: TGTGCCAGCAGTCACAGGGGTAACACAGATACGCAGTATTTT. The chain uses TRBV6-5 and TRBJ2-3, with 7 nucleotides matching TRBD1. V was pared by 5 bases and J by 2 bases, with 4 bases of the junction left unmatched. Per germline, CDR1 MNHEY and CDR2 SVGAGI. The CDR3 length is 14 residues.

V and J are TRBV7-3 and TRBJ2-2; D tentatively fits TRBD1 or TRBD2 (5 bases each). The CDR3 sequence is 14 residues long. Trimming stripped 6 bases from V and 7 bases from J, with 15 bases between. Germline loops: CDR1 SGHTA, CDR2 FQGTGA. The CDR3: CASSPGAPNGELFF. The CDR3 nucleotides are TGTGCCAGCAGTCCCGGGGCCCCCAACGGGGAGCTGTTTTTT.

This clone has more than one count but fewer than ten. The chain couples TRBV16 to TRBJ2-7, with D perhaps matching TRBD2 (5 bases). The V end was cut by 2 bases, the J end by 1 base, with 9 bases between. This CDR3 has 14 amino acids. Germline V CDR1 and CDR2: KGHSY, FQNENV. CDR3 sequence reads: CASSQDRGSYEQYF. The CDR3 coding sequence is TGTGCCAGCAGCCAAGATCGGGGATCCTACGAGCAGTACTTC.

This clone turned up a few times. V gene TRBV7-2 combines with J gene TRBJ2-7; 9 bases map to TRBD1. Germline trimming cut 6 bases from V and 5 bases from J; bases unmatched to any gene: 5. CDR3 length equals 13 residues. Germline-derived CDR1 and CDR2 are SGHTA and FQGNSA. CDR3 residues: CASSSGQGHEQYF. The CDR3 DNA sequence: TGTGCCAGCAGTTCGGGACAGGGCCACGAGCAGTACTTC.

The rearrangement uses TRBV7-2 and TRBJ1-2; no definite D call. There are 13 residues in the CDR3. V was trimmed by 1 base and J by 4 bases, leaving 7 bases between them. The germline gives CDR1 SGHTA, CDR2 FQGNSA. As DNA, the CDR3 is TGTGCCAGCAGCTTAGGGCAAATCTATGGCTACACCTTC. Its translation is CASSLGQIYGYTF.

This chain uses TRBV4-3 with TRBJ1-1; 10 bases match TRBD1. CDR3 size: 16 residues. Looked up from germline, CDR1 is LGHNA and CDR2 is YSLEER. V shed 6 bases, J shed 0 bases, and the junction held 7 bases outside the gene matches. The CDR3: CASSRDRGRLNTEAFF. The CDR3 DNA sequence: TGCGCCAGCAGTAGAGACAGGGGGCGTCTGAACACTGAAGCTTTCTTT.

The CDR3 sequence: CATSPRLASLTDTQYF. The CDR3 DNA is TGTGCCACCAGCCCACGACTAGCGAGTCTCACAGATACGCAGTATTTT. V gene TRBV15 combines with J gene TRBJ2-3; 8 bases line up with TRBD2. The V segment lost 5 bases and the J segment 2 bases; nucleotides outside the gene matches: 9. The CDR3 totals 16 residues. Germline CDR1 LNHNV, CDR2 YYDKDF (reference sequence).

V usage is TRBV27 and J usage is TRBJ1-2; 7 bases match TRBD1. The J segment lost 4 bases and the V segment lost 6 bases, leaving 14 bases of the junction unmatched. Germline CDR1 and CDR2: MNHEY and SMNVEV (reference sequence). The CDR3 spans 16 residues. The CDR3 is CASRFRVVQGSYGYTF. CDR3 nucleotide sequence: TGTGCCAGCAGGTTCCGGGTGGTACAGGGGTCCTATGGCTACACCTTC.

The chain is built from TRBV20-1 and TRBJ2-1, with D maybe TRBD1 (6 bases). The CDR3 has 14 residues. V was trimmed by 3 bases and J by 1 base, leaving 10 bases between them. Germline V gene sequence: CDR1 DFQATT, CDR2 SNEGSKA (reference sequence). CDR3 DNA sequence: TGCAGTGCTAGTCTCAGGGGTTCCTACAATGAGCAGTTCTTC. The encoded protein is CSASLRGSYNEQFF.

A note on this clone: The same CDR3 can be traced to other DNA sequences in this sample. The V call is TRBV2, the J call TRBJ1-1; possibly TRBD1 for D (6 bases). The CDR3 has 13 amino acids. The V end lost 3 bases, the J end lost 5 bases, and 10 bases lay between the germline ends. Germline-derived CDR1 and CDR2 are SNHLY and FYNNEI. The CDR3 is CASSEGAGTEAFF. The CDR3 bases are TGTGCCAGCAGTGAGGGGGCTGGGACTGAAGCTTTCTTT.

The chain links TRBV9 to TRBJ1-2; 7 nucleotides line up with TRBD1. This CDR3 is built from 15 residues. With 4 bases clipped from V and 2 bases from J, the junction kept 8 bases outside the gene matches. Germline-derived CDR1 and CDR2 are SGDLS and YYNGEE. The CDR3 nucleotides are TGTGCCAGCAGCCCCCGGACAGGCGGCAACTATGGCTACACCTTC. Encoded protein: CASSPRTGGNYGYTF.

This chain links TRBV28 with TRBJ2-7, with D possibly being TRBD1 (5 bases). Germline V gives CDR1 MDHEN, CDR2 SYDVKM. V lost 6 bases and J 2 bases, leaving 26 bases between the germline ends. The length of the CDR3 is 18 residues. CDR3 sequence: CASSTVGATRWATYEQYF. CDR3 nucleotide sequence: TGTGCCAGCAGCACCGTTGGGGCCACGAGATGGGCTACCTACGAGCAGTACTTC.

The rearrangement uses TRBV15 and TRBJ1-6, with 10 positions matching TRBD1. Germline V CDR1 and CDR2: LNHNV, YYDKDF (reference sequence). V lost 3 bases and J lost 4; bases outside the gene matches: 3. The CDR3 has 16 amino acids. The DNA for the CDR3 is TGTGCCACCAGCAGGACAGGGGGCTTTTATAATTCACCCCTCCACTTT. Translation: CATSRTGGFYNSPLHF.

The gene calls are TRBV3-1 (or the pseudogene TRBV3-2) and TRBJ2-7; the match to TRBD2 covers 9 bases. Germline CDR1 and CDR2: LGHDT and YNNKEL (reference sequence). The CDR3 contains 17 residues. J lost 5 bases, V lost 4 bases, and 15 bases had no gene match. The CDR3 DNA reads TGTGCCAGCAGCCCACCCCCGGTGATAGCGGGAGCCCACGAGCAGTACTTC. It translates to CASSPPPVIAGAHEQYF.

This chain links TRBV4-2 with TRBJ2-3; D is possibly TRBD2 (6 bases). V was pared by 2 bases and J by 3 bases, with 15 bases between. Germline lookup yields CDR1 LGHNA and CDR2 YNFKEQ. The length of the CDR3 is 16 residues. DNA of the CDR3: TGTGCCAGCAGCCAACCCTTAGCGGACGGGACAGATACGCAGTATTTT. Translating gives CASSQPLADGTDTQYF.

This sequence joins TRBV24-1 and TRBJ2-2; 7 bases map to TRBD2. Germline V CDR1 and CDR2: KGHDR, SFDVKD. With V trimmed by 9 bases and J by 3 bases, 3 bases remained unmatched. CDR3 length equals 13 residues. The CDR3 is CATARGDTGELFF. CDR3 nucleotide sequence: TGTGCCACCGCCCGGGGGGACACCGGGGAGCTGTTTTTT.

Note on this clone: Other DNA sequences within the sample encode an identical CDR3. The chain combines TRBV3-1 (or the pseudogene TRBV3-2) with TRBJ1-2; 9 nucleotides line up with TRBD1. The CDR3 runs 13 residues. Germline lookup yields CDR1 LGHDT and CDR2 YNNKEL (reference sequence). The trim removed 4 bases at V and 7 bases at J, leaving 4 bases unmatched. CDR3 protein: CASSRGTGSGYTF. The CDR3 DNA follows: TGTGCCAGCAGCCGAGGGACAGGGTCTGGCTACACCTTC.

V and J are TRBV20-1 and TRBJ2-1, with D unclear. Trimming pared 5 bases from V and 8 bases from J, leaving 10 bases between. The CDR3 extends over 11 amino acids. The germline V gene encodes CDR1 DFQATT and CDR2 SNEGSKA (reference sequence). The CDR3 sequence is CSAGPRDEQFF. For the CDR3, the DNA is TGCAGTGCTGGCCCCCGGGATGAGCAGTTCTTC.

This clone was picked up one time. This rearrangement joins TRBV7-6 to TRBJ2-7, with D unresolved. Germline CDR1 is SGHVS and CDR2 is FNYEAQ. The CDR3 is 14 residues long. Trimming removed 5 bases from V and 0 bases from J, with 11 bases in between. The DNA for the CDR3 is TGTGCCAGCAGCCCGACGGATCCCTCCTACGAGCAGTACTTC. It specifies CASSPTDPSYEQYF.

The CDR3 here is CASSQARGGSYEQYF. CDR3 DNA sequence: TGTGCCAGCTCACAGGCGCGGGGGGGATCCTACGAGCAGTACTTC. The chain joins TRBV18 to TRBJ2-7; 9 nucleotides line up with TRBD2. Germline CDR1 is KGHSH and CDR2 is LQKENI. The CDR3 has 15 residues. V lost 4 bases and J lost 1; bases outside the gene matches: 5.